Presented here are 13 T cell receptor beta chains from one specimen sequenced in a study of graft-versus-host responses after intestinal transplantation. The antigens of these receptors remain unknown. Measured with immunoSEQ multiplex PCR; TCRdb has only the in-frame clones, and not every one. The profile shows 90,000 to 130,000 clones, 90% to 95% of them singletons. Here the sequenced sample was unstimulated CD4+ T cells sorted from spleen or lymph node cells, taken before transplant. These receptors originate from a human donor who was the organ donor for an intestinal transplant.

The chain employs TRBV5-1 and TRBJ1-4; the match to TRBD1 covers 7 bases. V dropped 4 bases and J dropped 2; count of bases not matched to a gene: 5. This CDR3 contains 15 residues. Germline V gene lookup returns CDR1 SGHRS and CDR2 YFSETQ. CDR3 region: CASSTRQGTNEKLFF. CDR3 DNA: TGCGCCAGCAGCACCCGACAGGGTACTAATGAAAAACTGTTTTTT.

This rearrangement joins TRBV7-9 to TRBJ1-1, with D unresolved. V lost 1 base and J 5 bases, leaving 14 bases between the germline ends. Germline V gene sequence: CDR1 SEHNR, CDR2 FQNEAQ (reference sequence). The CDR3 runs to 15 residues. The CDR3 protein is CASSLVGPFGTEAFF. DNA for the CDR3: TGTGCCAGCAGCTTAGTAGGGCCCTTTGGGACTGAAGCTTTCTTT.

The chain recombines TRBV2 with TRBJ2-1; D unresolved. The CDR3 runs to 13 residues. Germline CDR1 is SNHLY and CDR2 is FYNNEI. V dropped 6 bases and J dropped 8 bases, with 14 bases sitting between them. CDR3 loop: CASSPELGHEQFF. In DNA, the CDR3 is TGTGCCAGCAGCCCCGAGTTGGGCCATGAGCAGTTCTTC.

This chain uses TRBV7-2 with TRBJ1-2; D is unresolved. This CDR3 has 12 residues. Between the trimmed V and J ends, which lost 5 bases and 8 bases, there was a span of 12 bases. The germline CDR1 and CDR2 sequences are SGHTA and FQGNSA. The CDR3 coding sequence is TGTGCCAGCAGCCCCCCCTCCCAGGGCTACACCTTC. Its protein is CASSPPSQGYTF. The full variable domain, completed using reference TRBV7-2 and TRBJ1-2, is GAGVSQSPSNKVTEKGKDVELRCDPISGHTALYWYRQSLGQGLEFLIYFQGNSAPDKSGLPSDRFSAERTGGSVSTLTIQRTQQEDSAVYLCASSPPSQGYTFGSGTRLTVV.

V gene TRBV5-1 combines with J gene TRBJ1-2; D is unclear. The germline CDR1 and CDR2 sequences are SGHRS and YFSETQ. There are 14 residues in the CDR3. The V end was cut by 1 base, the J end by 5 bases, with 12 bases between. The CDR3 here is CASSLTDSSYGYTF. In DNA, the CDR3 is TGCGCCAGCAGCTTGACGGATAGCAGTTATGGCTACACCTTC.

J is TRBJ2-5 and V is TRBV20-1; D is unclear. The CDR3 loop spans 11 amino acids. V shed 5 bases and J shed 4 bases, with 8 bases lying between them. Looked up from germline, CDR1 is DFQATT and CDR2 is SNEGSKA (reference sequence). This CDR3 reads CSAPLLETQYF. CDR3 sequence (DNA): TGCAGTGCTCCTTTACTAGAGACCCAGTACTTC.

The CDR3 DNA is TGCGCCAGCAGCCGCGCGGCACCCTCCTACAATGAGCAGTTCTTC. Encoded protein: CASSRAAPSYNEQFF. The chain employs TRBV5-1 and TRBJ2-1; no firm D call. CDR3 size: 15 residues. Germline V gives CDR1 SGHRS, CDR2 YFSETQ. Trimming removed 4 bases at V and 0 bases at J, with 11 bases between.

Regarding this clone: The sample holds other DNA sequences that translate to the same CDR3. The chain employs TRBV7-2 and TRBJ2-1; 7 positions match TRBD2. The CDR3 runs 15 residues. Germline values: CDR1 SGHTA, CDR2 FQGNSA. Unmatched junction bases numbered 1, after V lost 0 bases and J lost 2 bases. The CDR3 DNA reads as TGTGCCAGCAGCTTAGCGGGAGGGCCCTACAATGAGCAGTTCTTC. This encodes CASSLAGGPYNEQFF.

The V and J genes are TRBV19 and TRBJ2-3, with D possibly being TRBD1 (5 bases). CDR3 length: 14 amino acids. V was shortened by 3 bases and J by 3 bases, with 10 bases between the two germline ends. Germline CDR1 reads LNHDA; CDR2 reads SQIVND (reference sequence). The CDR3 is CASSIFSGTDTQYF. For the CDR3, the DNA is TGTGCCAGTAGTATCTTTTCAGGGACAGATACGCAGTATTTT.

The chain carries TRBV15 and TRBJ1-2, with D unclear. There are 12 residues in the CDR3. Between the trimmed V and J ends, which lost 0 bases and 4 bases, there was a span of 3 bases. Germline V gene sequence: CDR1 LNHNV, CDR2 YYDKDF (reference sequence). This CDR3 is CATSRDSYGYTF. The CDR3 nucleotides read TGTGCCACCAGCAGAGACAGCTATGGCTACACCTTC.

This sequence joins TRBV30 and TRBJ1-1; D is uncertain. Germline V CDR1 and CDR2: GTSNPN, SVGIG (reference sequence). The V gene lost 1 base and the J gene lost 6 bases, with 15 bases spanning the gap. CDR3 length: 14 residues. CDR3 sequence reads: CAWSDNSGDPEAFF. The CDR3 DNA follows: TGTGCCTGGAGTGATAACTCCGGGGATCCTGAAGCTTTCTTT.

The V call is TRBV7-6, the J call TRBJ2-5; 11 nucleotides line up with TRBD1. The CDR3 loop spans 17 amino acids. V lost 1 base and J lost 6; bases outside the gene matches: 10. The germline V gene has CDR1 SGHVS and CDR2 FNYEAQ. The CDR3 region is CASSLVAAGQGVKTQYF. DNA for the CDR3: TGTGCCAGCAGCTTAGTCGCGGCGGGACAGGGGGTAAAGACCCAGTACTTC.

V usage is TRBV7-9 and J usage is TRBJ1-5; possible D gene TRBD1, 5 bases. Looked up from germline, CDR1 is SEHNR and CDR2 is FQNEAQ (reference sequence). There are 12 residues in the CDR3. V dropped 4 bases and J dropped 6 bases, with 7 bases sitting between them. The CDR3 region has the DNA TGTGCCAGCAGCTCCGGGGGTCAGCCCCAGCATTTT. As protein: CASSSGGQPQHF.